This T cell receptor beta chain was documented in a study of blood T cell repertoires in COVID-19. Study-wide background: Sources were T cells, B-cell-depleted T cells, or PBMCs; the material itself was cDNA or gDNA.

As processed by the authors: Cell counts per sample came from amplifying reference gene primers. The assay was immunoSEQ multiplex PCR, and TCRdb's table has in-frame clones only and misses some. The V and J calls and clone size were taken over from that table, and D and trimming were inferred from the DNA. The data hold about 140,000 clones, with 65% to 80% observed a single time. This CDR3 comprises 15 residues. CDR1 is MNHEY and CDR2 is SVGAGI in the germline V gene. Trimming took 1 base from V and 8 from J; bases not matched to a gene: 4. Sequencing was carried out using peripheral blood. The V and J genes are TRBV6-5 and TRBJ2-1; TRBD2 aligns across 11 bases. The receptor comes from a man aged 45-60 years with acute or convalescent COVID-19. CDR3: CASSYLTSGVDEQFF. CDR3 in DNA: TGTGCCAGCAGTTACTTGACTAGCGGGGTGGATGAGCAGTTCTTC.